This T cell receptor (beta chain) was documented in a study of blood T cell repertoires in COVID-19. The method was immunoSEQ multiplex PCR; TCRdb's version includes in-frame clones alone and lacks a portion of them. This sample has some 300,000 clones, with 85% to 90% found just once. There are 15 residues in the CDR3. The germline CDR1 and CDR2 sequences are SEHNR and FQNEAQ (reference sequence). The junction had 6 bases not matched to a gene; V was cut back by 5 bases and J by 2 bases. The specimen was peripheral blood. The rearrangement links TRBV7-9 to TRBJ1-2, with 9 bases lining up with TRBD1. This TCR was recovered from a woman between 40 and 55 years old with COVID-19, enrolled during active disease. The CDR3 DNA follows: TGTGCCAGCAGCCTGACAGGGGGACCAAACTATGGCTACACCTTC. Amino acids: CASSLTGGPNYGYTF.